Below are 22 T cell receptor beta chains sequenced from a single sample in a study of cytomegalovirus exposure and HLA in healthy donors. The PCR made use of 60 Vbeta and 13 Jbeta primers. Measured with immunoSEQ multiplex PCR; TCRdb has only the in-frame clones, and not every one. The sample records more than 85,000 clones, 80% being singletons. The sample taken for sequencing was PBMCs. These receptors all stem from a young man in good health and CMV-seropositive.

This chain links TRBV4-2 with TRBJ2-3; D ambiguous. Trimming shortened V by 0 bases and J by 2 bases, and 9 bases separated the two germline ends. This CDR3 has 15 amino acids. The germline V gene encodes CDR1 LGHNA and CDR2 YNFKEQ. The CDR3 DNA follows: TGTGCCAGCAGCCAAGATGGCAAGTACACAGATACGCAGTATTTT. Translation gives CASSQDGKYTDTQYF.

The chain links TRBV5-1 to TRBJ2-5; 7 nucleotides align to TRBD1. There are 14 residues in the CDR3. The V gene end was trimmed by 5 bases and the J gene end by 3 bases; junction bases not matched to a gene: 7. Per germline, CDR1 SGHRS and CDR2 YFSETQ. The CDR3 DNA is TGCGCCAGCAGTTACGGACAGGTCGAAGAGACCCAGTACTTC. This gives the protein CASSYGQVEETQYF.

The rearrangement joins TRBV28 to TRBJ1-2; D possibly corresponds to TRBD1 (6 bases). Trimming removed 6 bases from V and 4 bases from J, with 15 bases in between. From germline, CDR1 is MDHEN and CDR2 SYDVKM. The CDR3 spans 14 residues. The chain's CDR3 is CASSRAGASYGYTF. CDR3 DNA: TGTGCCAGCAGCCGGGCAGGGGCCTCCTATGGCTACACCTTC.

This clone was counted a few times. This chain connects TRBV5-1 to TRBJ2-1, with a tentative D call TRBD2 (6 bases). The CDR3 runs 15 residues. The germline V gene encodes CDR1 SGHRS and CDR2 YFSETQ. V was clipped by 5 bases and J by 6 bases, with 18 bases between them. In DNA, the CDR3 is TGCGCCAGCAGTCAGCTCTGGGACTGGGTCAATGAGCAGTTCTTC. It codes for CASSQLWDWVNEQFF.

The V and J genes are TRBV29-1 and TRBJ2-2, with D hard to call. The germline V gene has CDR1 SQVTM and CDR2 ANQGSEA. The length of the CDR3 is 12 residues. Trimming pared 6 bases from V and 5 bases from J, leaving 10 bases between. The CDR3 here is CSVLLQTGELFF. The CDR3 DNA reads as TGCAGCGTGCTCCTCCAGACCGGGGAGCTGTTTTTT.

The chain couples TRBV12-5 to TRBJ1-5; D ambiguous. CDR1 and CDR2 (germline): LGHNT, FRNRAP. Trimming took 5 bases from V and 6 from J, leaving 11 bases between them. CDR3 length equals 13 residues. The chain's CDR3 is CASGPQAGQPQHF. CDR3 DNA sequence: TGTGCTAGTGGTCCGCAAGCGGGTCAGCCCCAGCATTTT. The full variable domain, rest sourced from reference TRBV12-5 and TRBJ1-5, is DARVTQTPRHKVTEMGQEVTMRCQPILGHNTVFWYRQTMMQGLELLAYFRNRAPLDDSGMPKDRFSAEMPDATLATLKIQPSEPRDSAVYFCASGPQAGQPQHFGDGTRLSIL.

The table lists this clone with a few counts. V gene TRBV5-1 combines with J gene TRBJ1-2; D is perhaps TRBD1 (6 bases). Germline values: CDR1 SGHRS, CDR2 YFSETQ. V was clipped by 0 bases and J by 6 bases, with 15 bases between them. The CDR3 runs to 15 residues. CDR3 sequence: CASSLGTGIMDGYTF. The CDR3 DNA reads as TGCGCCAGCAGCTTGGGTACAGGGATTATGGATGGCTACACCTTC.

This chain joins TRBV6-1 and TRBJ2-1, with D possibly being TRBD1 (5 bases). Germline CDR1 is MNHNS and CDR2 is SASEGT. CDR3 length: 15 residues. Trimming cost V 2 bases and J 5 bases, with 13 bases left between them. Here the CDR3 reads CASSETQGLNNEQFF. The CDR3 DNA reads as TGTGCCAGCAGTGAAACGCAGGGCCTAAACAATGAGCAGTTCTTC.

The chain combines TRBV7-9 with TRBJ1-2, with D possibly TRBD1 on 5 matching bases. V shed 3 bases and J shed 7 bases, with 12 bases lying between them. This CDR3 is 13 amino acids long. The germline gives CDR1 SEHNR, CDR2 FQNEAQ (reference sequence). This CDR3 is CASSLPTDSGYTF. For the CDR3, the DNA is TGTGCCAGCAGCTTGCCCACCGACAGTGGCTACACCTTC.

V and J are TRBV30 and TRBJ1-4, with no clear D. V lost 4 bases and J 0 bases, leaving 12 bases between the germline ends. The CDR3 loop spans 15 amino acids. Germline CDR1 GTSNPN, CDR2 SVGIG (reference sequence). CDR3 in DNA: TGTGCCTGGATTCCAAGACTTGCAACTAATGAAAAACTGTTTTTT. The encoded protein is CAWIPRLATNEKLFF.

This clone came up a few times. This chain joins TRBV5-1 and TRBJ1-5; 7 bases line up with TRBD1. This CDR3 spans 15 amino acids. The V gene's germline CDR1 is SGHRS and CDR2 YFSETQ. V lost 0 bases and J lost 3; bases outside the gene matches: 3. CDR3 in DNA: TGCGCCAGCAGCTTGGGTGGGACAGACAATCAGCCCCAGCATTTT. Protein product: CASSLGGTDNQPQHF.

The gene calls are TRBV5-6 and TRBJ2-7; D is undetermined. V lost 2 bases and J lost 3, with 12 bases in between. CDR3 length: 14 residues. Germline V gene data show CDR1 as SGHDT and CDR2 as YYEEEE. Here the CDR3 reads CASSFSSGLYEQYF. Written as DNA, the CDR3 is TGTGCCAGCAGCTTCTCCAGTGGGCTCTACGAGCAGTACTTC.

CDR3 bases: TGCGCCAGCAGCCAAGACAACGGGGGGGCCGGGAAAGATACGCAGTATTTT. This codes for CASSQDNGGAGKDTQYF. The V call is TRBV4-3, the J call TRBJ2-3; 8 positions agree with TRBD2. V was pared by 0 bases and J by 5 bases, with 10 bases of the junction left unmatched. The CDR3 is 17 residues long. Germline V lookup: CDR1 LGHNA, CDR2 YSLEER.

The gene calls are TRBV27 and TRBJ2-7; TRBD1 agrees at 9 bases. The CDR3 has 14 amino acids. V was clipped by 3 bases and J by 2 bases; unmatched bases: 2. The germline gives CDR1 MNHEY, CDR2 SMNVEV (reference sequence). The DNA for the CDR3 is TGTGCCAGCAGTTTCTGGGACAGGGCCTACGAGCAGTACTTC. It is translated as CASSFWDRAYEQYF.

The gene calls are TRBV6-4 and TRBJ2-3, with D uncertain. Trimming shortened V by 6 bases and J by 2 bases, and 12 bases separated the two germline ends. The CDR3 length is 14 residues. In germline, CDR1 is MRHNA, CDR2 SNTAGT. The CDR3 DNA reads as TGTGCCAGCAGCGAGACAACCTACACAGATACGCAGTATTTT. Translation: CASSETTYTDTQYF.

The chain has TRBV12-5 and TRBJ1-5, with D perhaps matching TRBD1 (5 bases). V shed 5 bases and J shed 10 bases, with 18 bases lying between them. The CDR3 spans 14 residues. Germline CDR1 LGHNT, CDR2 FRNRAP. DNA for the CDR3: TGTGCTAGTGGTCCCGCTCCGGGGGTACAACCCCAGCATTTT. Encoded protein: CASGPAPGVQPQHF.

The count of this clone is one. The chain is built from TRBV5-8 and TRBJ2-3, with 8 bases fitting TRBD2. The ends lost 6 bases at V and 4 bases at J; junction bases unmatched: 1. The germline gives CDR1 SGHTS, CDR2 YDEGEE. CDR3 length equals 12 residues. The CDR3 DNA reads as TGTGCCAGCAACGGGGGGGCAGATACGCAGTATTTT. It encodes CASNGGADTQYF.

The rearrangement joins TRBV9 to TRBJ2-5; TRBD2 agrees at 13 bases. J was trimmed by 0 bases and V by 4 bases; bases with no gene match: 3. The germline gives CDR1 SGDLS, CDR2 YYNGEE. This CDR3 is built from 16 residues. The CDR3 sequence is CASSRGLAGYQETQYF. CDR3 nucleotide sequence: TGTGCCAGCAGCCGGGGACTAGCGGGGTACCAAGAGACCCAGTACTTC.

With regard to this clone: Other DNA sequences in the same sample also yield this CDR3. The CDR3: CATSRQGSGNTIYF. CDR3 nucleotides: TGTGCCACCAGCAGGCAGGGTTCTGGAAACACCATATATTTT. The chain joins TRBV15 to TRBJ1-3, with D maybe TRBD1 (5 bases). Germline lookup yields CDR1 LNHNV and CDR2 YYDKDF (reference sequence). The CDR3 loop spans 14 amino acids. V lost 3 bases to trimming and J lost 1 base, with 7 bases between them.

This chain links TRBV29-1 with TRBJ2-3, with TRBD1 matching 10 bases. The CDR3 is made up of 15 amino acids. Germline V lookup: CDR1 SQVTM, CDR2 ANQGSEA. V was pared by 3 bases and J by 4 bases, with 7 bases of the junction left unmatched. The CDR3 DNA follows: TGCAGCGTTGATAGGGACAGGGGAAATTCAGATACGCAGTATTTT. Its translation: CSVDRDRGNSDTQYF.

The rearrangement joins TRBV6-6 to TRBJ1-5; 8 nucleotides line up with TRBD1. Germline V gene data show CDR1 as MNHNY and CDR2 as SVGAGI (reference sequence). The trim removed 5 bases at V and 6 bases at J, leaving 3 bases unmatched. The CDR3 has 13 amino acids. The CDR3 region is CASSTGGTQPQHF. The CDR3 DNA follows: TGTGCCAGCAGTACAGGGGGTACTCAGCCCCAGCATTTT.

This clone was picked up a small number of times. The J gene is TRBJ1-1, the V gene TRBV28; D unclear. The CDR3 is 9 amino acids. The V and J ends lost 10 bases and 4 bases respectively, with 4 bases between them. The germline V gene encodes CDR1 MDHEN and CDR2 SYDVKM. The CDR3 DNA reads as TGTGCCATCTTCACTGAAGCTTTCTTT. Its translation: CAIFTEAFF.